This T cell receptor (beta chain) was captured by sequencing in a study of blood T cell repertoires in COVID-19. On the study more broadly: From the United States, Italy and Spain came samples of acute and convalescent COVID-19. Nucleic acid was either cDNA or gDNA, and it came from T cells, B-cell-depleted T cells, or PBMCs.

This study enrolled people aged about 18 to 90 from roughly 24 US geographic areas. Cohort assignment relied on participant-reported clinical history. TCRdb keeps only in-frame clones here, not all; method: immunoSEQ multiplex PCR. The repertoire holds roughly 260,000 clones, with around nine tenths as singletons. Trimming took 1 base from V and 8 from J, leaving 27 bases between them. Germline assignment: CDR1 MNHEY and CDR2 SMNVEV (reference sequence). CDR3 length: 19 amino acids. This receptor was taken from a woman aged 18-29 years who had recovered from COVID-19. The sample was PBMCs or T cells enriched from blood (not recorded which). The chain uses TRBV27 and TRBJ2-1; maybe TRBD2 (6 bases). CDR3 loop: CASSLLGEAGPSTGDEQFF. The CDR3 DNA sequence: TGTGCCAGCAGTTTATTGGGGGAGGCAGGTCCTTCTACTGGGGATGAGCAGTTCTTC.